This passage covers 17 T cell receptor beta chains from one sample sequenced in a study of lymphopenia after photon versus proton radiotherapy. Sequenced by immunoSEQ multiplex PCR; TCRdb stores in-frame clones only, minus some. The profile shows 17,000 or so clones, more than 65% of them singletons. The sample consisted of peripheral blood, taken from a patient treated with proton-based radiotherapy. The origin of the receptors is a man between 65 and 80 years old with pancreatic cancer.

The chain links TRBV30 to TRBJ2-7, with TRBD2 matching over 7 bases. The length of the CDR3 is 15 residues. CDR1 is GTSNPN and CDR2 is SVGIG in the germline V gene (reference sequence). The ends lost 4 bases at V and 2 bases at J; junction bases unmatched: 11. The chain's CDR3 is CAWTLESLAAYEQYF. CDR3 sequence (DNA): TGTGCCTGGACCCTAGAGTCTCTAGCGGCCTACGAGCAGTACTTC.

The chain links TRBV5-4 to TRBJ2-7; 14 bases match TRBD2. The CDR3 spans 15 residues. The germline V gene encodes CDR1 SGHNT and CDR2 YYREEE (reference sequence). Trimming removed 4 bases from V and 3 bases from J; junction bases left unmatched: 3. The CDR3 loop is CASSPGLAGVYEQYF. Written as DNA, the CDR3 is TGTGCCAGCAGCCCGGGACTAGCGGGAGTCTACGAGCAGTACTTC.

The V and J genes are TRBV30 and TRBJ1-5; 8 nucleotides agree with TRBD1. J was trimmed by 7 bases and V by 1 base; bases with no gene match: 6. The CDR3 runs 14 residues. The germline gives CDR1 GTSNPN, CDR2 SVGIG (reference sequence). The DNA of the CDR3 is TGTGCCTGGAGTGCCAGACAGGGGTTCCAGCCCCAGCATTTT. Translated: CAWSARQGFQPQHF.

This clone was detected only once. CDR3 sequence: CASSYGGTGEVEAFF. CDR3 coding DNA: TGTGCCAGCAGTTACGGGGGGACAGGGGAGGTTGAAGCTTTCTTT. V usage is TRBV6-5 and J usage is TRBJ1-1; 10 bases are shared with TRBD1. V shed 2 bases, J shed 7 bases, and the junction held 7 bases outside the gene matches. Germline CDR1 reads MNHEY; CDR2 reads SVGAGI. The CDR3 spans 15 residues.

The sample holds a few counts of this clone. This sequence joins TRBV25-1 and TRBJ1-5; weak D call: TRBD1 (6 bases). V was cut by 7 bases and J by 1 base, with 11 bases left in between. CDR1 MGHDK and CDR2 SYGVNS come from the germline V gene. The CDR3 covers 14 residues. The CDR3 here is CASNGGPSNQPQHF. The CDR3, as DNA: TGTGCCAGCAACGGGGGGCCGAGCAATCAGCCCCAGCATTTT.

This CDR3 is CASSPVASQNTEAFF. The CDR3 DNA follows: TGTGCCAGCTCACCAGTGGCATCTCAGAACACTGAAGCTTTCTTT. The chain uses TRBV18 and TRBJ1-1, with D uncertain. The CDR3 covers 15 residues. Trimming removed 2 bases from V and 1 base from J, with 11 bases in between. CDR1 KGHSH and CDR2 LQKENI come from the germline V gene.

This rearrangement joins TRBV5-1 to TRBJ1-1; D possibly corresponds to TRBD1 (6 bases). Germline-derived CDR1 and CDR2 are SGHRS and YFSETQ. V shed 4 bases and J shed 0 bases, with 10 bases lying between them. CDR3 length: 14 residues. Written as DNA, the CDR3 is TGCGCCAGCAGCCCGGACAGCATGAACACTGAAGCTTTCTTT. Protein sequence: CASSPDSMNTEAFF.

This rearrangement joins TRBV5-1 to TRBJ1-1; no definite D call. V was clipped by 4 bases and J by 2 bases, with 9 bases between them. The length of the CDR3 is 13 residues. Germline CDR1 is SGHRS and CDR2 is YFSETQ. The CDR3 DNA follows: TGCGCCAGCAGCCTAGGGTCCAACACTGAAGCTTTCTTT. This codes for CASSLGSNTEAFF.

The chain couples TRBV27 to TRBJ2-2; 8 bases fit TRBD1. V shed 6 bases and J 5 bases; nucleotides not matched to a gene: 5. CDR3 size: 14 residues. Germline V CDR1 and CDR2: MNHEY, SMNVEV (reference sequence). In DNA, the CDR3 is TGTGCCAGCAGCCGCGACAGGGGAACCGGGGAGCTGTTTTTT. Translating it yields CASSRDRGTGELFF.

The gene calls are TRBV19 and TRBJ2-6; 8 bases align to TRBD2. The trim removed 5 bases at V and 2 bases at J, leaving 2 bases unmatched. Germline CDR1 reads LNHDA; CDR2 reads SQIVND (reference sequence). The CDR3 extends over 15 amino acids. The CDR3 is CASSSRGAGANVLTF. DNA of the CDR3: TGTGCCAGTAGTTCGCGGGGGGCTGGGGCCAACGTCCTGACTTTC.

The rearrangement joins TRBV7-2 to TRBJ1-5; TRBD1 matches at 7 bases. The CDR3 is 18 amino acids. CDR1 is SGHTA and CDR2 is FQGNSA in the germline V gene. The J segment lost 0 bases and the V segment lost 8 bases, leaving 16 bases of the junction unmatched. CDR3 sequence (DNA): TGTGCCAGCCAGGAACAGGGGATGGGTCCCTATAGCAATCAGCCCCAGCATTTT. Its translation is CASQEQGMGPYSNQPQHF.

The rearrangement uses TRBV10-3 and TRBJ2-7; maybe TRBD2 (6 bases). The CDR3 is 16 amino acids. With 0 bases removed from V and 2 bases from J, the gap between germline ends came to 14 bases. The germline gives CDR1 ENHRY, CDR2 SYGVKD. CDR3 sequence (DNA): TGTGCCATCAGTGAGTCGCGGAGGGGCATAGCCTACGAGCAGTACTTC. It specifies CAISESRRGIAYEQYF.

The chain uses TRBV7-3 and TRBJ2-5; D may be TRBD2 (6 bases). Germline assignment: CDR1 SGHTA and CDR2 FQGTGA. Between the trimmed V and J ends, which lost 2 bases and 1 base, there was a span of 8 bases. This CDR3 spans 14 amino acids. The CDR3 loop is CASSLGGVQETQYF. CDR3 in DNA: TGTGCCAGCAGCTTAGGAGGGGTCCAAGAGACCCAGTACTTC.

This rearrangement joins TRBV30 to TRBJ1-2; D call uncertain. CDR3 length: 15 amino acids. CDR1 GTSNPN and CDR2 SVGIG come from the germline V gene (reference sequence). V shed 0 bases and J shed 5 bases, with 16 bases lying between them. The DNA for the CDR3 is TGTGCCTGGAGTGTAGGGCAGCCAGACGTATATGGCTACACCTTC. Translated: CAWSVGQPDVYGYTF.

The V call is TRBV30, the J call TRBJ1-1; D is undetermined. The CDR3 contains 14 residues. CDR1 and CDR2 (germline): GTSNPN, SVGIG (reference sequence). V lost 4 bases, J lost 3 bases, and 15 bases lay in between. Here the CDR3 reads CAWIRKGWDTEAFF. The CDR3 DNA sequence: TGTGCCTGGATTCGGAAGGGTTGGGACACTGAAGCTTTCTTT.

The V gene is TRBV2, the J gene TRBJ1-6; 9 bases align to TRBD1. Germline CDR1 is SNHLY and CDR2 is FYNNEI. Trimming removed 6 bases from V and 1 base from J; junction bases left unmatched: 10. This CDR3 is 18 amino acids long. The CDR3 here is CASRTGGSLRSYNSPLHF. The CDR3 DNA follows: TGTGCCAGCAGGACAGGGGGTTCTCTACGGTCCTATAATTCACCCCTCCACTTT.

CDR3 protein: CASRGTGSYEQYF. As DNA, the CDR3 is TGTGCCAGCAGGGGGACAGGCTCCTACGAGCAGTACTTC. The chain has TRBV2 and TRBJ2-7; 8 nucleotides agree with TRBD1. The CDR3 runs 13 residues. The germline gives CDR1 SNHLY, CDR2 FYNNEI. J was trimmed by 0 bases and V by 6 bases; bases with no gene match: 1.